A selection of T cell receptor beta chains follows, all from one sample in a study of blood T cell repertoires in COVID-19. The data were produced by immunoSEQ multiplex PCR, yet TCRdb's version contains in-frame clones alone and is incomplete. The repertoire holds 75,000 to 100,000 clones, with approximately 81% as singletons. The sequenced sample was peripheral blood. All receptors come from a woman aged 80 or over with acute or convalescent COVID-19. Each CDR3 is given without its conserved first and last residue. Expanded clones get a size class; other rows say once, few or many, or leave the size out.

v_call | clone_size | cdr3_aa
TRBV27 | once | ASSTTTGVRSPLH
TRBV28 | . | ASSLLGGNTIY
TRBV6-6 | . | ASSFFGEPQH
TRBV6-2/TRBV6-3 | . | ASSRYSRSDGYT
TRBV2 | few | ASTWNGLGYEQY
TRBV6-5 | . | ASSYDSSDTQY
TRBV10-3 | . | ASGPVIEKLF
TRBV24-1 | . | ATKILSNSPLH
TRBV19 | once | ASSKRAPPSTDTQY
TRBV7-8 | . | ASSLEVEGGAF
TRBV5-1 | . | ASSLVAGGWSTDTQY
TRBV9 | . | ASSTQTGVNSPLH
TRBV7-9 | . | ASSWGQVQETQY
TRBV5-8 | . | ASLPSGRREVVKETQY
TRBV12-5 | . | ASGRAQRGTQY
TRBV14 | . | ASSQDLQTKAF
TRBV27 | . | ASSQNLQGISYEQY
TRBV7-8 | . | ASSPSVGRGNNSPLH
TRBV7-9 | . | ASSTGHYEQY
TRBV6-1 | . | ASSEDLGAGQPQH
TRBV5-6 | . | ASSFTGGLSPLH
TRBV19 | . | ASRLSGKNNEQF
TRBV27 | . | ASSFGGTANTGELF
TRBV19 | once | ASSGGFLPTYGYT
TRBV7-2 | few | ASSLQTGAEQPQH